The next 19 T cell receptor beta chains were all read from a single sample in a study of PD-1 blockade in classical Hodgkin lymphoma. Brentuximab vedotin exposure varied, and every patient relapsed after autologous stem cell transplantation. Sequenced by immunoSEQ multiplex PCR; TCRdb stores in-frame clones only, minus some. The sample has almost 85,000 clones; approximately 91% are singletons. The sequencing here drew on peripheral blood mononuclear cells (PBMCs), taken at baseline. These receptors all come from a human donor with classical Hodgkin lymphoma.

The gene calls are TRBV7-6 and TRBJ2-1; 7 bases map to TRBD2. Per the germline V gene, CDR1 is SGHVS and CDR2 is FNYEAQ. Germline trimming cut 3 bases from V and 5 bases from J; bases unmatched to any gene: 7. This CDR3 contains 15 residues. CDR3 coding DNA: TGTGCCAGCAGCTTTTTGGCGGGAGTAAACAATGAGCAGTTCTTC. Its protein is CASSFLAGVNNEQFF.

The chain recombines TRBV19 with TRBJ2-4; D may be TRBD1 or TRBD2 (6 bases each). Germline CDR1 LNHDA, CDR2 SQIVND (reference sequence). V lost 5 bases and J 2 bases, leaving 16 bases between the germline ends. The CDR3 is made up of 16 amino acids. The CDR3, as DNA: TGTGCCAGTAGTCCCCCCCCGGGGGCATCCAAAAACATTCAGTACTTC. It encodes CASSPPPGASKNIQYF.

V and J are TRBV5-6 and TRBJ1-4; 9 bases match TRBD1. CDR1 SGHDT and CDR2 YYEEEE come from the germline V gene. The V segment lost 6 bases and the J segment 4 bases; nucleotides outside the gene matches: 7. The CDR3 consists of 15 residues. The CDR3 bases are TGTGCCAGCACAGAACAGGGGGCGGATAATGAAAAACTGTTTTTT. Its protein is CASTEQGADNEKLFF.

This clone was seen more than once but under ten times. The rearrangement links TRBV30 to TRBJ1-4; 9 nucleotides agree with TRBD1. The germline V gene encodes CDR1 GTSNPN and CDR2 SVGIG (reference sequence). This CDR3 region has 14 residues. Unmatched junction bases numbered 4, after V lost 2 bases and J lost 6 bases. Written as DNA, the CDR3 is TGTGCCTGGAGTTATACAGGGGGCGATGAAAAACTGTTTTTT. It yields the protein CAWSYTGGDEKLFF.

The CDR3 sequence: CAWSTTTDTQYF. The CDR3 coding sequence is TGTGCCTGGAGTACCACGACAGATACGCAGTATTTT. The chain joins TRBV30 to TRBJ2-3; D not resolved. The CDR3 runs to 12 residues. Germline loops: CDR1 GTSNPN, CDR2 SVGIG (reference sequence). Trimming shortened V by 2 bases and J by 3 bases, and 6 bases separated the two germline ends.

This rearrangement joins TRBV4-3 to TRBJ1-2, with unresolved D. Germline V gene data show CDR1 as LGHNA and CDR2 as YSLEER. The CDR3 consists of 14 residues. Trimming pared 0 bases from V and 4 bases from J, leaving 9 bases between. The CDR3 here is CASSQETVRYGYTF. CDR3 coding DNA: TGCGCCAGCAGCCAAGAGACGGTACGCTATGGCTACACCTTC.

V is TRBV5-8 and J is TRBJ1-2, with 9 bases that match TRBD1. CDR3 length: 15 amino acids. The V gene's germline CDR1 is SGHTS and CDR2 YDEGEE. The V and J ends lost 6 bases and 4 bases, in that order; junction bases with no gene match: 10. CDR3 DNA sequence: TGTGCCAGCAATATTCCGGGACAGGGAGGCTATGGCTACACCTTC. Translating it yields CASNIPGQGGYGYTF.

This chain connects TRBV5-1 to TRBJ2-1; D perhaps matches TRBD1 (6 bases). Looked up from germline, CDR1 is SGHRS and CDR2 is YFSETQ. This CDR3 has 15 residues. With 1 base removed from V and 7 bases from J, the gap between germline ends came to 15 bases. CDR3 sequence reads: CASSLSRGIWNEQFF. The CDR3 DNA sequence: TGCGCCAGCAGCTTGAGCAGGGGAATATGGAATGAGCAGTTCTTC. Using reference TRBV5-1 and TRBJ2-1 for the parts outside the CDR3, the full variable domain is KAGVTQTPRYLIKTRGQQVTLSCSPISGHRSVSWYQQTPGQGLQFLFEYFSETQRNKGNFPGRFSGRQFSNSRSEMNVSTLELGDSALYLCASSLSRGIWNEQFFGPGTRLTVL.

The chain joins TRBV10-3 to TRBJ1-1; D is unresolved. The CDR3 length is 16 residues. V lost 4 bases and J 4 bases, leaving 19 bases between the germline ends. CDR1 is ENHRY and CDR2 is SYGVKD in the germline V gene. The CDR3: CAISVSKKMYITEAFF. The CDR3 region has the DNA TGTGCCATCAGTGTCTCGAAGAAAATGTACATCACTGAAGCTTTCTTT.

The J gene is TRBJ1-2, the V gene TRBV18; 10 bases map to TRBD1. The J segment lost 8 bases and the V segment lost 6 bases, leaving 9 bases of the junction unmatched. The germline CDR1 and CDR2 sequences are KGHSH and LQKENI. The CDR3 spans 14 residues. The CDR3 coding sequence is TGTGCCAGCTCCCCTAGGACAGGGGGAGAGGGCTACACCTTC. It yields the protein CASSPRTGGEGYTF.

This chain uses TRBV11-2 with TRBJ2-7; no firm D call. The CDR3 is 12 residues long. The germline CDR1 and CDR2 sequences are SGHAT and FQNNGV. Trimming left V 3 bases short and J 1 base short, with 4 bases between. CDR3 amino acids: CASSFTSYEQYF. The CDR3 DNA is TGTGCCAGCAGCTTTACTTCCTACGAGCAGTACTTC.

This clone appeared a few times. The chain couples TRBV5-1 to TRBJ1-4; TRBD1 aligns across 8 bases. V gave up 5 bases and J gave up 7 bases; unmatched junction bases: 7. The CDR3 spans 14 residues. Per the germline V gene, CDR1 is SGHRS and CDR2 is YFSETQ. In DNA form, the CDR3 reads TGCGCCAGCAGGACCACAGGGGGGCTTGAAAAACTGTTTTTT. Encoded protein: CASRTTGGLEKLFF.

The chain is built from TRBV19 and TRBJ1-1; TRBD1 is a possible D gene (5 bases). Trimming cost V 2 bases and J 1 base, with 8 bases left between them. Germline V lookup: CDR1 LNHDA, CDR2 SQIVND (reference sequence). This CDR3 region has 14 residues. CDR3 protein: CASSIWDRNTEAFF. For the CDR3, the DNA is TGTGCCAGTAGTATATGGGACCGGAACACTGAAGCTTTCTTT.

This chain joins TRBV4-2 and TRBJ2-7; a possible D gene is TRBD1 (5 bases). The V end was cut by 8 bases, the J end by 0 bases, with 11 bases between. The germline CDR1 and CDR2 sequences are LGHNA and YNFKEQ. This CDR3 comprises 13 residues. The CDR3 nucleotides read TGTGCCAGCGCTCAGGGTTTCTCCTACGAGCAGTACTTC. Translated: CASAQGFSYEQYF.

This chain uses TRBV5-1 with TRBJ2-1; TRBD2 matches at 9 bases. This CDR3 has 17 amino acids. Germline CDR1 reads SGHRS; CDR2 reads YFSETQ. J was trimmed by 7 bases and V by 0 bases; bases with no gene match: 11. CDR3 DNA: TGCGCCAGCAGCTTGGCTGAAAGGCTAGCGGGAAGGAATGAGCAGTTCTTC. This translates into CASSLAERLAGRNEQFF.

The genes are TRBV11-2 and TRBJ2-5, with D possibly matching TRBD2 (6 bases). V was clipped by 7 bases and J by 5 bases, with 17 bases between them. The CDR3 contains 14 residues. The germline V gene encodes CDR1 SGHAT and CDR2 FQNNGV. CDR3 sequence (DNA): TGTGCCAGCACCCAAACAAGCGGGTCGGAGACCCAGTACTTC. This translates into CASTQTSGSETQYF.

The count of this clone is one. The rearrangement uses TRBV2 and TRBJ1-4; D uncertain. Trimming left V 4 bases short and J 7 bases short, with 10 bases between. In germline, CDR1 is SNHLY, CDR2 FYNNEI. The CDR3 sequence is 13 residues long. The CDR3 DNA sequence: TGTGCCAGCAGTGGGCGGAGTAGTGAAAAACTGTTTTTT. Translating gives CASSGRSSEKLFF.

This chain uses TRBV21-1 with TRBJ2-7. TRBV21-1 counts as a pseudogene. This CDR3 has 16 residues. The CDR3 DNA reads TGTGCCAGCAGCAAAGCGCGGAGGGACGGGACACACGAGCAGTACTTC. This codes for CASSKARRDGTHEQYF.

This sequence joins TRBV6-5 and TRBJ2-1, with D possibly being TRBD2 (6 bases). The germline V and J ends were trimmed by 2 bases and 6 bases, with 11 bases remaining between them. This CDR3 has 14 amino acids. The germline CDR1 and CDR2 sequences are MNHEY and SVGAGI. The CDR3 loop is CASSYGVGGNEQFF. Here the CDR3 DNA reads TGTGCCAGCAGTTACGGGGTGGGGGGCAATGAGCAGTTCTTC.